This TCR beta chain was sequenced in a study of blood T cell repertoires in COVID-19. Study details: The analysed material was cDNA or gDNA that came from T cells, B-cell-depleted T cells, or PBMCs.

This CDR3 has 14 residues. V was shortened by 1 base and J by 5 bases, with 11 bases between the two germline ends. Germline values: CDR1 SGHTA, CDR2 FQGNSA. Assay: immunoSEQ multiplex PCR; the TCRdb copy retains only in-frame clones and omits some. Of some 68,000 clones listed, 80% to 90% are singletons. This clone was counted once. This TCR came from a man between 50 and 59 years old with acute or convalescent COVID-19. Source material: peripheral blood. The V gene is TRBV7-2, the J gene TRBJ2-5; perhaps TRBD2 as D (6 bases). Here the CDR3 DNA reads TGTGCCAGCAGCTTAGGGGGAGGTTCGGAGACCCAGTACTTC. Protein: CASSLGGGSETQYF. Full variable domain (remainder filled in from reference TRBV7-2 and TRBJ2-5): GAGVSQSPSNKVTEKGKDVELRCDPISGHTALYWYRQSLGQGLEFLIYFQGNSAPDKSGLPSDRFSAERTGGSVSTLTIQRTQQEDSAVYLCASSLGGGSETQYFGPGTRLLVL.